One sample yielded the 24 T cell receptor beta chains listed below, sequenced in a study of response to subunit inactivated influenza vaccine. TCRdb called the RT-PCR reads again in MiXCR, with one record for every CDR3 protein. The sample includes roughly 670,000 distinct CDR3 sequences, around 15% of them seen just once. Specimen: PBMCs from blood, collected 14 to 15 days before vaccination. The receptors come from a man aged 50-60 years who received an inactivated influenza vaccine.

CDR3 DNA: TGTGCCAGCAGATCGGGGGGCCCCGAGCAGTACTTC. Encoded protein: CASRSGGPEQYF. J is TRBJ2-7 and V is TRBV2, with a tentative D call TRBD2 (7 bases). Trimming took off 6 bases at V and 6 bases at J, with 12 bases between the two ends. Germline V gene sequence: CDR1 SNHLY, CDR2 FYNNEI. The CDR3 is made up of 12 amino acids.

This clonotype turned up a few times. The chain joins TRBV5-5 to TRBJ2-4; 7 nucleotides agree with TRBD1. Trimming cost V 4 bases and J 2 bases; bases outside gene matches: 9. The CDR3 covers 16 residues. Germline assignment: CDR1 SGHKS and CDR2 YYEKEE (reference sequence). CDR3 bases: TGTGCCAGCAGCACGTCAGGGGGAGAAACCAAAAACATTCAGTACTTC. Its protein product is CASSTSGGETKNIQYF.

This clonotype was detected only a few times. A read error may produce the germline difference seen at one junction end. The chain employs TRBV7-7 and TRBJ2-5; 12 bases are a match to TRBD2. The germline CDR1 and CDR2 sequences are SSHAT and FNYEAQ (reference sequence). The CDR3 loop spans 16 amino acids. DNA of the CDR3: TGTGCTAGCAGCTTACTAGCGGGGGGCGCTCGGGAGACCCAGTACTTC. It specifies CASSLLAGGARETQYF.

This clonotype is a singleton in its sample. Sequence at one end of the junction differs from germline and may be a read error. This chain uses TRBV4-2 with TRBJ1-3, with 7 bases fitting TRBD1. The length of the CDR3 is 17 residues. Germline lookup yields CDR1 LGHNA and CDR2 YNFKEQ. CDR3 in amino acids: CASSQALTGISGNTMYF. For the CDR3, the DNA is TGTGCCAGCAGCCAGGCCCTGACAGGGATCTCTGGAAACACCATGTATTTT.

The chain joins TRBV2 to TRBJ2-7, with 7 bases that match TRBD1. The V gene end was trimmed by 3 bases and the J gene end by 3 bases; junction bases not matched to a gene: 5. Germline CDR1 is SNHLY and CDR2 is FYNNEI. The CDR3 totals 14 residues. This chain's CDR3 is CASSDVRDSYEQYF. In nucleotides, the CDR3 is TGTGCCAGCAGTGACGTAAGGGACAGCTACGAGCAGTACTTC.

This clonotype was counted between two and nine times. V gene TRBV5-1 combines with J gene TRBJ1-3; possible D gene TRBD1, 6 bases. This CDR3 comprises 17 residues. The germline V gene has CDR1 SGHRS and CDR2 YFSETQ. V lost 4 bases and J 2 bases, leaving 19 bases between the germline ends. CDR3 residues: CASSVPVTGAAGNTIYF. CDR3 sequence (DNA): TGCGCCAGCAGCGTCCCGGTGACGGGGGCGGCTGGAAACACCATATATTTT.

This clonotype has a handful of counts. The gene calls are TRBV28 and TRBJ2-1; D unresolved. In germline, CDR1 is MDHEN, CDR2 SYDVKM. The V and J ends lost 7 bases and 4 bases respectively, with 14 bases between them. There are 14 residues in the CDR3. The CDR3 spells CASTPPTEYNEQFF. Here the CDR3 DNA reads TGTGCCAGCACCCCACCCACAGAATACAATGAGCAGTTCTTC. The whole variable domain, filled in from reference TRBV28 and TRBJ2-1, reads DVKVTQSSRYLVKRTGEKVFLECVQDMDHENMFWYRQDPGLGLRLIYFSYDVKMKEKGDIPEGYSVSREKKERFSLILESASTNQTSMYLCASTPPTEYNEQFFGPGTRLTVL.

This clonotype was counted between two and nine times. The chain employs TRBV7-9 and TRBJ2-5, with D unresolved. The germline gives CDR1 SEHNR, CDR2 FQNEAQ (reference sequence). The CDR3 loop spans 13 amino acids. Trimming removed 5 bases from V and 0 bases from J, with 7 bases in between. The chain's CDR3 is CASSNSHQETQYF. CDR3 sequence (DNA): TGTGCCAGCAGCAACAGCCACCAAGAGACCCAGTACTTC.

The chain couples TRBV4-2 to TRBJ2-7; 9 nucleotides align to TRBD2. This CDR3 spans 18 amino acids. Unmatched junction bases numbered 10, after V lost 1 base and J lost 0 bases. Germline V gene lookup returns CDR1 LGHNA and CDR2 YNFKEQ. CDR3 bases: TGTGCCAGCAGCCAAGGGGTAGCGGGGGCCGGTAGCTCCTACGAGCAGTACTTC. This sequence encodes CASSQGVAGAGSSYEQYF.

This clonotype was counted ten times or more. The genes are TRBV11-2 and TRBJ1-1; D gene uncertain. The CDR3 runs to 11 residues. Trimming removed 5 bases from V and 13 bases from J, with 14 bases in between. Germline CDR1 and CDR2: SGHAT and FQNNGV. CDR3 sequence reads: CASSTGLGGFF. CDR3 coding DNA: TGTGCCAGCAGCACGGGGTTAGGTGGTTTCTTT. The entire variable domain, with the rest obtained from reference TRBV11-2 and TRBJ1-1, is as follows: EAGVAQSPRYKIIEKRQSVAFWCNPISGHATLYWYQQILGQGPKLLIQFQNNGVVDDSQLPKDRFSAERLKGVDSTLKIQPAKLEDSAVYLCASSTGLGGFFGQGTRLTVV.

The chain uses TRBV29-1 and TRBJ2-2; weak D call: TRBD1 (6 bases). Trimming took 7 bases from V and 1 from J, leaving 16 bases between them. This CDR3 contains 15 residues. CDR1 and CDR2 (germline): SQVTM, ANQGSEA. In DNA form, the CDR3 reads TGCAGCGCCGAGGGGGTTACCATGAACACCGGGGAGCTGTTTTTT. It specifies CSAEGVTMNTGELFF.

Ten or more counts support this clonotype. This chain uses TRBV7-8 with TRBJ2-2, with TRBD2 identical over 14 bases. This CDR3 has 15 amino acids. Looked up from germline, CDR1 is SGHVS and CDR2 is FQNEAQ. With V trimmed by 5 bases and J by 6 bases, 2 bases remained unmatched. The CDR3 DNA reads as TGTGCCAGCAGCCCGGGACTAGCGGGAGCCGGGGAGCTGTTTTTT. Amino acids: CASSPGLAGAGELFF.

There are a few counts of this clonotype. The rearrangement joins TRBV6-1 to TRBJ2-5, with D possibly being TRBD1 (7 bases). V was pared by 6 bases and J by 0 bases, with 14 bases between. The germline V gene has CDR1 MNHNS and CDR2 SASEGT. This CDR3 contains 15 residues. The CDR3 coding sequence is TGTGCCAGCAGAAACAGGGGACTGAACCAAGAGACCCAGTACTTC. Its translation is CASRNRGLNQETQYF.

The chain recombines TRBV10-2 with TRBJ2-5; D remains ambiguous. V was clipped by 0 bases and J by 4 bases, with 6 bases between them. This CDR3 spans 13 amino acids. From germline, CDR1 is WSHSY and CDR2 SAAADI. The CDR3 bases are TGCGCCAGCAGTGAGTCACTGGGAGAGACCCAGTACTTC. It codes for CASSESLGETQYF.

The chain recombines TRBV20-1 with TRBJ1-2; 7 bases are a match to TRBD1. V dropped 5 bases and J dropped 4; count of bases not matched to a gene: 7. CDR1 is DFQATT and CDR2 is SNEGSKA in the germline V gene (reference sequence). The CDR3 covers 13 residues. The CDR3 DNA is TGCAGTGCTTCAACAGGGGAAGGCTATGGCTACACCTTC. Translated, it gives CSASTGEGYGYTF.

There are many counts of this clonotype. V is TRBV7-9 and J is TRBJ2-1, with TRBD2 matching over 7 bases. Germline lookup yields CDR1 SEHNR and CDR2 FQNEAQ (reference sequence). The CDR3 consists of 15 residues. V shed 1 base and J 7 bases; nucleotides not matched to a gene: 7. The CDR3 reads CASSLVGGRGNEQFF. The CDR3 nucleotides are TGTGCCAGCAGCTTAGTCGGCGGGAGAGGGAATGAGCAGTTCTTC. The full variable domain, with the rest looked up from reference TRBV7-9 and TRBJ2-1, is DTGVSQNPRHKITKRGQNVTFRCDPISEHNRLYWYRQTLGQGPEFLTYFQNEAQLEKSRLLSDRFSAERPKGSFSTLEIQRTEQGDSAMYLCASSLVGGRGNEQFFGPGTRLTVL.

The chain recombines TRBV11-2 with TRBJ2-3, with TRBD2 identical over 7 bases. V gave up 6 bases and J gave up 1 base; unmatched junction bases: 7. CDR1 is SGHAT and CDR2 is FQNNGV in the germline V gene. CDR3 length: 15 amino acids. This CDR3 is CASRTIAGGTDTQYF. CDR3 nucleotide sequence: TGTGCCAGCAGAACTATAGCGGGTGGCACAGATACGCAGTATTTT.

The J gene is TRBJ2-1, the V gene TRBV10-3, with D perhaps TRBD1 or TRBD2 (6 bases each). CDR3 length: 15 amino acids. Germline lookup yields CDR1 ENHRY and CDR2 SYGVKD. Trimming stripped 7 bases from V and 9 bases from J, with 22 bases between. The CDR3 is CAITGARGSKGEQFF. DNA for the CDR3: TGTGCCATCACAGGGGCCCGGGGGTCGAAGGGTGAGCAGTTCTTC.

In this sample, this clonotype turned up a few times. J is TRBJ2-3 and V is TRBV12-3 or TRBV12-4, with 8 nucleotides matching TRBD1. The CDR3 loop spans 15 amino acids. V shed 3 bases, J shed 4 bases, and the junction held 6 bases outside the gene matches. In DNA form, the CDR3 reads TGTGCCAGCAGTTTCCCGGACAGGGACCCAGATACGCAGTATTTT. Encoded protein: CASSFPDRDPDTQYF.

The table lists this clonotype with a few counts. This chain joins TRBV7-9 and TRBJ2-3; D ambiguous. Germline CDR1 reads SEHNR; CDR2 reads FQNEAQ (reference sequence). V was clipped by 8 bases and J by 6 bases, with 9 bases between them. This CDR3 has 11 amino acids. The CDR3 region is CASPTSDTQYF. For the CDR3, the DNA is TGTGCCAGCCCGACATCGGATACGCAGTATTTT.

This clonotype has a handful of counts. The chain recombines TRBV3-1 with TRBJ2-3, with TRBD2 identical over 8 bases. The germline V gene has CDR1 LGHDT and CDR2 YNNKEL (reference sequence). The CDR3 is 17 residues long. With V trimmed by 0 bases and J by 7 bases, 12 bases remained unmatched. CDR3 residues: CASSQDPRERGSHTQYF. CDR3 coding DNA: TGTGCCAGCAGCCAAGACCCCCGAGAGCGGGGGAGCCATACGCAGTATTTT.

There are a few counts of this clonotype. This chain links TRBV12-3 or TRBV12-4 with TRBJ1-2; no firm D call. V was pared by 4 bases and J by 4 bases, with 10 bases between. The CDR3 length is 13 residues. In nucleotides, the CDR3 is TGTGCCAGCAGTTCGTTTAGGGTCTATGGCTACACCTTC. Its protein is CASSSFRVYGYTF.

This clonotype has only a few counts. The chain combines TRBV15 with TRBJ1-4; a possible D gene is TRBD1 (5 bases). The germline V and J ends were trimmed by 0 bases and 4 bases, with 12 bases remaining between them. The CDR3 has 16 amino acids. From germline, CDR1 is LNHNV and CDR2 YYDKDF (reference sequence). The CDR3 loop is CATSRDQRGGNEKLFF. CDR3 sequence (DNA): TGTGCCACCAGCAGAGACCAACGGGGCGGTAATGAAAAACTGTTTTTT.

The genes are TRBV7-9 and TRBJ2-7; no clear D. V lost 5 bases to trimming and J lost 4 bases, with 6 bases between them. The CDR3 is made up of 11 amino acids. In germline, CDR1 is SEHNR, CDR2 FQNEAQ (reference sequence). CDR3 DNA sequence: TGTGCCAGCAGCAGCAAGTACGAGCAGTACTTC. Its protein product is CASSSKYEQYF. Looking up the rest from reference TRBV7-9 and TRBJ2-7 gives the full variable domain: DTGVSQNPRHKITKRGQNVTFRCDPISEHNRLYWYRQTLGQGPEFLTYFQNEAQLEKSRLLSDRFSAERPKGSFSTLEIQRTEQGDSAMYLCASSSKYEQYFGPGTRLTVT.